The 7 T cell receptor beta chains below were found in one sample sequenced in a study of glioma-infiltrating T cells after dendritic cell vaccination. Profiled with immunoSEQ multiplex PCR; TCRdb holds only in-frame clones, not every one. This repertoire shows over 90,000 clones, about 84% found once; its top ten account for 2.5% to 3.5%. Here the sequenced sample was blood, taken before dendritic cell vaccination. These receptors were obtained from a human donor with glioblastoma.

V usage is TRBV20-1 and J usage is TRBJ1-1; D ambiguous. Germline V CDR1 and CDR2: DFQATT, SNEGSKA (reference sequence). This CDR3 is built from 11 residues. Trimming took off 4 bases at V and 5 bases at J, with 8 bases between the two ends. CDR3 nucleotide sequence: TGCAGTGCTATACGCGATACTGAAGCTTTCTTT. This encodes CSAIRDTEAFF.

The gene calls are TRBV6-5 and TRBJ2-7; 7 nucleotides agree with TRBD2. The CDR3 spans 15 residues. Germline lookup yields CDR1 MNHEY and CDR2 SVGAGI. The V gene end was trimmed by 6 bases and the J gene end by 4 bases; junction bases not matched to a gene: 12. The chain's CDR3 is CASRQGAAGSYEQYF. The CDR3 bases are TGTGCCAGCAGACAAGGAGCAGCGGGAAGTTACGAGCAGTACTTC.

CDR3 protein: CASSPVRSGYTF. CDR3 nucleotide sequence: TGTGCCAGCAGTCCCGTCCGTTCTGGCTACACCTTC. The chain uses TRBV6-1 and TRBJ1-2, with no clear D. Trimming took 5 bases from V and 7 from J, leaving 11 bases between them. The length of the CDR3 is 12 residues. Looked up from germline, CDR1 is MNHNS and CDR2 is SASEGT.

CDR3 sequence (DNA): TGTGCCAGCAGCCGGACAGGGGTGCGGACCGGGGAGCTGTTTTTT. This sequence encodes CASSRTGVRTGELFF. The V and J genes are TRBV7-6 and TRBJ2-2; the match to TRBD1 covers 9 bases. Germline-derived CDR1 and CDR2 are SGHVS and FNYEAQ. J lost 5 bases, V lost 5 bases, and 6 bases had no gene match. This CDR3 has 15 residues.

This clone occurred once. The V call is TRBV7-9, the J call TRBJ2-1, with TRBD1 as a possible D gene (7 bases). The germline V gene has CDR1 SEHNR and CDR2 FQNEAQ (reference sequence). The CDR3 covers 12 residues. V was pared by 10 bases and J by 8 bases, with 15 bases between. The CDR3: CATYRGGDEQFF. The CDR3 bases are TGTGCCACATACAGGGGAGGCGATGAGCAGTTCTTC.

The rearrangement uses TRBV5-1 and TRBJ1-1; D not resolved. Germline CDR1 is SGHRS and CDR2 is YFSETQ. V lost 2 bases and J lost 4, with 12 bases in between. The CDR3 totals 14 residues. CDR3 in amino acids: CASSFLSGVTEAFF. The CDR3 region has the DNA TGCGCCAGCAGCTTCCTAAGCGGGGTCACTGAAGCTTTCTTT.

This clone was recorded once. The gene calls are TRBV23-1 and TRBJ2-3; 12 positions match TRBD1. TRBV23-1 belongs to the ORF category, with a function that is uncertain. Trimming cost V 4 bases and J 4 bases; bases outside gene matches: 6. The CDR3 has 16 residues. The CDR3 loop reads CASSRAGTGGADTQYF. The DNA of the CDR3 is TGCGCCAGCAGTCGAGCCGGGACAGGGGGCGCAGATACGCAGTATTTT.